This record concerns one TCR beta chain sequence. These data belong to a study of blood T cell repertoires in COVID-19. On the study more broadly: Sites across the United States, Italy and Spain contributed samples from acute and convalescent COVID-19. Sources were T cells, B-cell-depleted T cells, or PBMCs; the material itself was cDNA or gDNA.

In the original workflow: Using reference gene primer amplification, nucleated cell counts were estimated. Assay used: immunoSEQ multiplex PCR; TCRdb lists only in-frame clones, some missing. D and trimming come from the DNA, and the V and J calls and clone size come from that table. The table shows approximately 170,000 clones, with about 85% occurring only once. This CDR3 region has 15 residues. V dropped 2 bases and J dropped 1; count of bases not matched to a gene: 3. Germline V CDR1 and CDR2: MGHRA, YSYEKL. The rearrangement joins TRBV4-1 to TRBJ2-5, with 8 positions matching TRBD2. This receptor was obtained from a man aged 30-40 years with acute or convalescent COVID-19. The sequencing sample was made of peripheral blood. CDR3 in amino acids: CASSQWGLGQETQYF. CDR3 nucleotides: TGCGCCAGCAGCCAATGGGGACTAGGCCAAGAGACCCAGTACTTC.